There are a few counts of the clone carrying this T cell receptor (beta chain). Its target is not known. The length of the CDR3 is 14 residues. V shed 2 bases and J shed 5 bases, with 12 bases lying between them. The germline V gene has CDR1 ENHRY and CDR2 SYGVKD. Construction of TCR beta libraries was performed using quantitative 5'-RACE with molecular barcodes. A single record per CDR3 protein comes from TCRdb applying MiXCR to the 5' RACE reads. The top ten clones hold about 44% of a sample with fewer than 250,000 distinct CDR3 sequences, roughly 18% of them seen once. The data derive from a study of CD8 T cells in ankylosing spondylitis. Study outcomes and limitations: CD8+ cells made up the disease-linked clones, which were relatively rare in peripheral blood. Some motif variants had been reported before (in reactive arthritis synovial fluid and blood). Eight highly homologous variants made up a TCR beta motif, and this motif appeared characteristic of ankylosing spondylitis blood.

The TCR comes from a male donor with ankylosing spondylitis. Sequenced: blood, either unsorted or a sorted T cell fraction (not recorded which). The chain is built from TRBV10-3 and TRBJ2-5; D is possibly TRBD1 or TRBD2 (5 bases each). The CDR3 sequence is CAISEGTDRETQYF. CDR3 nucleotides: TGTGCCATCAGTGAGGGGACGGACCGGGAGACCCAGTACTTC.